The 11 T cell receptor beta chains reported below all come from one sample, sequenced in a study of type 1 regulatory T cells. The study, taken as a whole, reports: Type 1 regulatory T cells had a more restricted TCR repertoire than non-type 1 regulatory T cells.

These TCRs' antigens remain unknown. TCRdb independently ran MiXCR on the reads; one entry per CDR3 protein. The top ten clones hold 8.3% of a sample with tens of thousands of distinct CDR3 sequences, under 25% of them seen once. Sequenced sample: cultured type 1 regulatory T (Tr1) cells, either the whole culture or a sorted fraction (not recorded which). These receptor sequences come from a human donor in good health.

About this clonotype itself: A much larger clone lies one base from this, so it may be a read error. V and J are TRBV7-3 and TRBJ2-3; weak D call: TRBD1 (5 bases). CDR3 length equals 14 residues. Germline assignment: CDR1 SGHTA and CDR2 FQGTGA. CDR3 region: CASSPDSITGTQYF. CDR3 nucleotide sequence: TGTGCCAGCAGTCCAGACTCGATCACAGGTACGCAGTATTTT.

This clonotype was found a few times. This chain connects TRBV29-1 to TRBJ1-1; perhaps TRBD1 as D (6 bases). The CDR3 consists of 11 residues. Between the trimmed V and J ends, which lost 7 bases and 7 bases, there was a span of 13 bases. CDR1 is SQVTM and CDR2 is ANQGSEA in the germline V gene. In nucleotides, the CDR3 is TGCAGCGGCGGCAGGGGTAGTGAAGCTTTCTTT. Amino acid sequence: CSGGRGSEAFF.

The rearrangement uses TRBV14 and TRBJ2-5; 8 bases are a match to TRBD1. CDR1 is SGHDN and CDR2 is FVKESK in the germline V gene. Trimming took 1 base from V and 5 from J; bases not matched to a gene: 9. The CDR3 extends over 16 amino acids. The CDR3, as DNA: TGTGCCAGCAGCCAAGGACCAGGACAGGGAATCGAGACCCAGTACTTC. Residues: CASSQGPGQGIETQYF.

This clonotype came up once. At one boundary the junction diverges from the germline segment, which might be a read error. The genes are TRBV28 and TRBJ1-5; 7 bases line up with TRBD1. Germline V CDR1 and CDR2: MDHEN, SYDVKM. The CDR3 runs to 16 residues. The CDR3: CTSSLVRQGTYQPQHF. The CDR3 DNA is TGTACCAGCAGTTTGGTTAGACAGGGTACGTACCAGCCCCAGCATTTT.

The CDR3 nucleotides read TGTGCCAGCAGTGTTGGGACGGATCAAGAGACCCAGTACTTC. Its translation is CASSVGTDQETQYF. This chain links TRBV2 with TRBJ2-5; the D call may be TRBD1 or TRBD2 (5 bases each). This CDR3 spans 14 amino acids. The ends were cut back, 4 bases at V and 2 bases at J, with 11 bases in the middle. Germline V CDR1 and CDR2: SNHLY, FYNNEI.

This clonotype has just a few counts. The rearrangement joins TRBV20-1 to TRBJ1-5, with unresolved D. The CDR3 extends over 14 amino acids. V was trimmed by 4 bases and J by 1 base, leaving 11 bases between them. Germline V lookup: CDR1 DFQATT, CDR2 SNEGSKA (reference sequence). In DNA, the CDR3 is TGCAGTGCTATTCCGGGAAAGAGCAATCAGCCCCAGCATTTT. Translation: CSAIPGKSNQPQHF.

This clonotype was observed a few times. The chain links TRBV18 to TRBJ1-4; no clear D gene. There are 13 residues in the CDR3. Per germline, CDR1 KGHSH and CDR2 LQKENI. V lost 3 bases, J lost 8 bases, and 10 bases lay in between. The CDR3 nucleotides read TGTGCCAGCTCACCTCCCGGAGGCGAAAAACTGTTTTTT. Residues: CASSPPGGEKLFF.

This clonotype came up a few times. The chain couples TRBV2 to TRBJ1-2; TRBD1 matches at 8 bases. Per germline, CDR1 SNHLY and CDR2 FYNNEI. CDR3 size: 15 residues. V shed 7 bases and J 5 bases; nucleotides not matched to a gene: 12. The CDR3 loop reads CASKLSGTGPYGYTF. DNA of the CDR3: TGTGCCAGCAAACTTTCCGGGACAGGTCCTTATGGCTACACCTTC.

The chain links TRBV9 to TRBJ1-5, with D unclear. Trimming removed 2 bases at V and 0 bases at J, with 3 bases between. This CDR3 has 13 residues. Germline V gives CDR1 SGDLS, CDR2 YYNGEE. The CDR3 DNA is TGTGCCAGCAGCGTGGGTAGCAATCAGCCCCAGCATTTT. Amino acid sequence: CASSVGSNQPQHF.

This clonotype was observed a few times. CDR3 protein: CASSQGREQYF. The CDR3 DNA is TGTGCCAGCAGCCAAGGAAGGGAGCAGTACTTC. The chain has TRBV3-1 and TRBJ2-7, with unresolved D. The CDR3 contains 11 residues. Trimming stripped 1 base from V and 7 bases from J, with 5 bases between. Germline values: CDR1 LGHDT, CDR2 YNNKEL (reference sequence).

There are a few counts of this clonotype. The chain carries TRBV5-1 and TRBJ1-2, with 7 nucleotides matching TRBD1. The length of the CDR3 is 14 residues. V lost 4 bases to trimming and J lost 6 bases; unmatched junction nucleotides: 9. Germline CDR1 reads SGHRS; CDR2 reads YFSETQ. The CDR3 region is CASSVITGADGYTF. The CDR3 DNA follows: TGCGCCAGCAGCGTTATAACAGGGGCCGATGGCTACACCTTC.